The clone carrying this T cell receptor (beta chain) was counted at least ten times. The antigen remains undetermined. This entry is derived from a study of T cells after posttransplantation cyclophosphamide. Sequencing used immunoSEQ multiplex PCR; TCRdb keeps in-frame clones, though not all of them. There are around 35,000 clones in the sample, none observed a single time. V lost 6 bases and J 2 bases, leaving 17 bases between the germline ends. This CDR3 is 14 amino acids long. Germline CDR1 is SQVTM and CDR2 is ANQGSEA. General study points: Later blood repertoires were often dominated by clones from the donor CD8+ memory compartment. Tissue-infiltrating T cells from skin or gut overlapped little with blood T cells.

The sequencing sample was made of PBMCs. This receptor was taken from a man aged 25-45 years in good health and a related stem cell transplant donor. V and J are TRBV29-1 and TRBJ2-7, with D uncertain. The DNA for the CDR3 is TGCAGCGTCGTCCTCCCTGGGCTCCCCTACGAGCAGTACTTC. This sequence encodes CSVVLPGLPYEQYF.